One sample yielded the 29 T cell receptor beta chains listed below, sequenced in a study of T-cell reconstitution after alpha-beta-depleted transplantation in children. TCRbeta library construction was performed incorporating unique molecular identifiers. TCRdb redid the calling of the PCR reads with MiXCR, one entry per CDR3 protein. The sample holds about 250,000 distinct CDR3 sequences, more than 20% seen once. The material sequenced was PBMCs, mostly from graft donor cells, taken 360 days after TCRalphabeta/CD19-depleted stem cell transplant. Source of these receptors: a female patient under 10 years old who had a stem cell transplant for congenital amegakaryocytic thrombocytopenia, so the T cells may come from the graft donor.

The chain employs TRBV20-1 and TRBJ2-1; 8 nucleotides agree with TRBD2. Germline CDR1 and CDR2: DFQATT and SNEGSKA (reference sequence). The CDR3 runs 15 residues. V lost 6 bases and J lost 8; bases outside the gene matches: 15. The CDR3 DNA reads TGCAGTGCAGATAAGAGCGGGAGTATTGATTATGAGCAGTTCTTC. Amino acid sequence: CSADKSGSIDYEQFF.

The rearrangement links TRBV20-1 to TRBJ2-5, with 12 bases lining up with TRBD2. Germline-derived CDR1 and CDR2 are DFQATT and SNEGSKA (reference sequence). CDR3 size: 15 residues. The trim removed 4 bases at V and 5 bases at J, leaving 8 bases unmatched. In DNA form, the CDR3 reads TGCAGTGCTATCCCCGGACTAGCGGGGTCGGAGACCCAGTACTTC. Residues: CSAIPGLAGSETQYF.

This clonotype appeared many times. The chain is built from TRBV5-1 and TRBJ2-1; D is undetermined. This CDR3 has 12 residues. Germline CDR1 is SGHRS and CDR2 is YFSETQ. Trimming removed 0 bases at V and 12 bases at J, with 10 bases between. CDR3 nucleotides: TGCGCCAGCAGCTTGGATGGGCTAAGGCAGTTCTTC. Its protein product is CASSLDGLRQFF.

This clonotype showed up just a few times. The chain is built from TRBV2 and TRBJ2-3; 8 nucleotides align to TRBD1. V gave up 11 bases and J gave up 4 bases; unmatched junction bases: 11. Looked up from germline, CDR1 is SNHLY and CDR2 is FYNNEI. The CDR3 is made up of 14 amino acids. CDR3 coding DNA: TGTGCCGGCCAGGGACAGGCTCTCCCAGATACGCAGTATTTT. Translating gives CAGQGQALPDTQYF.

The V call is TRBV5-1, the J call TRBJ1-1; no clear D gene. V was shortened by 4 bases and J by 1 base, with 8 bases between the two germline ends. The V gene's germline CDR1 is SGHRS and CDR2 YFSETQ. The CDR3 is 13 residues long. This CDR3 reads CASSILQNTEAFF. CDR3 DNA: TGCGCCAGCAGCATTCTACAGAACACTGAAGCTTTCTTT.

The rearrangement joins TRBV20-1 to TRBJ2-3; weak D call: TRBD2 (5 bases). Per germline, CDR1 DFQATT and CDR2 SNEGSKA (reference sequence). V shed 2 bases and J shed 4 bases, with 19 bases lying between them. CDR3 length: 16 residues. CDR3 sequence: CSARSLAGVSSDTQYF. Here the CDR3 DNA reads TGCAGTGCTAGAAGTCTCGCGGGCGTCTCCTCAGATACGCAGTATTTT.

Only a few counts were recorded for this clonotype. The V and J genes are TRBV29-1 and TRBJ2-1, with TRBD2 matching 11 bases. The CDR3 sequence is 14 residues long. V gave up 5 bases and J gave up 7 bases; unmatched junction bases: 7. From germline, CDR1 is SQVTM and CDR2 ANQGSEA. In DNA, the CDR3 is TGCAGCGTTTCGGGACTAGCGGTTGGTAATGAGCAGTTCTTC. Translating gives CSVSGLAVGNEQFF.

J is TRBJ2-5 and V is TRBV14; TRBD1 is a possible D gene (7 bases). The germline V gene encodes CDR1 SGHDN and CDR2 FVKESK. V was pared by 3 bases and J by 4 bases, with 18 bases between. The CDR3 has 16 residues. The CDR3 reads CASSHPGTAGGETQYF. CDR3 sequence (DNA): TGTGCCAGCAGCCACCCAGGGACAGCCGGGGGAGAGACCCAGTACTTC.

The chain combines TRBV3-1 with TRBJ2-1, with 10 positions matching TRBD2. Per germline, CDR1 LGHDT and CDR2 YNNKEL (reference sequence). The CDR3 is 18 amino acids. V dropped 0 bases and J dropped 1; count of bases not matched to a gene: 6. CDR3 protein: CASSQDSSGGRSYNEQFF. DNA for the CDR3: TGTGCCAGCAGCCAAGATTCTAGCGGGGGCCGTTCCTACAATGAGCAGTTCTTC.

This clonotype was counted a few times. The CDR3 coding sequence is TGTGCCACCAGTGATGGGCTAAGCACAGATACGCAGTATTTT. Residues: CATSDGLSTDTQYF. The chain has TRBV24-1 and TRBJ2-3; no clear D gene. CDR3 length: 14 residues. Germline CDR1 reads KGHDR; CDR2 reads SFDVKD. V dropped 3 bases and J dropped 0 bases, with 6 bases sitting between them.

The chain carries TRBV24-1 and TRBJ2-1; D remains unclear. The CDR3 sequence is 12 residues long. Germline V CDR1 and CDR2: KGHDR, SFDVKD. Trimming took 0 bases from V and 10 from J, leaving 6 bases between them. The CDR3 here is CATSDLGYEQFF. The CDR3 coding sequence is TGTGCCACCAGTGATTTGGGTTACGAGCAGTTCTTC.

This clonotype was seen many times. The rearrangement links TRBV29-1 to TRBJ2-5, with D hard to call. Between the trimmed V and J ends, which lost 4 bases and 2 bases, there was a span of 8 bases. Germline assignment: CDR1 SQVTM and CDR2 ANQGSEA. This CDR3 comprises 12 residues. The CDR3 nucleotides read TGCAGCGTTGGGCGGATACAAGAGACCCAGTACTTC. Translation gives CSVGRIQETQYF.

This clonotype came up many times. V gene TRBV5-1 combines with J gene TRBJ2-1, with 8 bases fitting TRBD2. CDR3 length equals 14 residues. V was clipped by 4 bases and J by 9 bases; unmatched bases: 9. Germline loops: CDR1 SGHRS, CDR2 YFSETQ. DNA of the CDR3: TGCGCCAGCAGCCCAGCCGGGACTAGTAGTGAGCAGTTCTTC. It codes for CASSPAGTSSEQFF.

This clonotype appeared many times. V is TRBV28 and J is TRBJ2-4; perhaps TRBD2 as D (5 bases). Germline loops: CDR1 MDHEN, CDR2 SYDVKM. V was trimmed by 2 bases and J by 2 bases, leaving 13 bases between them. CDR3 length: 16 residues. As DNA, the CDR3 is TGTGCCAGCAGTTTAAGAAGAGGGCTGACCAAAAACATTCAGTACTTC. It translates to CASSLRRGLTKNIQYF. The whole variable domain, remainder taken from reference TRBV28 and TRBJ2-4, is DVKVTQSSRYLVKRTGEKVFLECVQDMDHENMFWYRQDPGLGLRLIYFSYDVKMKEKGDIPEGYSVSREKKERFSLILESASTNQTSMYLCASSLRRGLTKNIQYFGAGTRLSVL.

V is TRBV6-1 and J is TRBJ1-1; D perhaps matches TRBD1 (5 bases). Deletions cut 8 bases from V and 3 bases from J, with 13 bases between. Germline loops: CDR1 MNHNS, CDR2 SASEGT. The CDR3 consists of 13 residues. CDR3 sequence: CASGRGGDTEAFF. The CDR3, as DNA: TGTGCCAGCGGTCGGGGCGGTGACACTGAAGCTTTCTTT.

The chain combines TRBV20-1 with TRBJ2-2, with TRBD1 matching 7 bases. This CDR3 has 16 amino acids. The J segment lost 4 bases and the V segment lost 3 bases, leaving 11 bases of the junction unmatched. The germline V gene encodes CDR1 DFQATT and CDR2 SNEGSKA (reference sequence). The CDR3 sequence is CSASRLTGSGTGELFF. Here the CDR3 DNA reads TGCAGTGCTAGTAGGTTGACAGGGTCAGGCACCGGGGAGCTGTTTTTT.

The chain is built from TRBV10-3 and TRBJ1-2, with 7 bases lining up with TRBD1. The CDR3 has 14 residues. Germline V lookup: CDR1 ENHRY, CDR2 SYGVKD. The J segment lost 0 bases and the V segment lost 6 bases, leaving 4 bases of the junction unmatched. The CDR3 protein is CAIRPQGANYGYTF. In nucleotides, the CDR3 is TGTGCCATCAGACCCCAGGGGGCTAACTATGGCTACACCTTC.

This clonotype came up a few times. The V gene is TRBV20-1, the J gene TRBJ1-4; D is ambiguous. There are 11 residues in the CDR3. V lost 3 bases and J lost 13, with 12 bases in between. Germline CDR1 DFQATT, CDR2 SNEGSKA (reference sequence). The CDR3 DNA follows: TGCAGTGCTAGCCAAACGGGGAGACTGTTTTTT. It encodes CSASQTGRLFF.

This clonotype was counted between two and nine times. This chain uses TRBV5-6 with TRBJ1-1, with D perhaps matching TRBD1 (5 bases). Trimming stripped 1 base from V and 8 bases from J, with 15 bases between. Germline V gene lookup returns CDR1 SGHDT and CDR2 YYEEEE. The CDR3 covers 14 residues. The CDR3 DNA reads as TGTGCCAGCAGCTTGACCCAGGGACTCGCAGAAGCTTTCTTT. This gives the protein CASSLTQGLAEAFF.

The table lists this clonotype with a few counts. Written as DNA, the CDR3 is TGTGCCAGCAGTTTAGCTAGCGGCGATAGGGAGGATACGCAGTATTTT. It translates to CASSLASGDREDTQYF. V gene TRBV12-3 or TRBV12-4 combines with J gene TRBJ2-3; tentative D call: TRBD2 (6 bases). The length of the CDR3 is 16 residues. V was pared by 0 bases and J by 6 bases, with 16 bases between.

This sequence joins TRBV5-6 and TRBJ2-5; 10 bases align to TRBD2. CDR1 is SGHDT and CDR2 is YYEEEE in the germline V gene. The CDR3 sequence is 14 residues long. Losses at the gene ends were 7 bases for V and 5 bases for J; bases not matched to a gene: 8. CDR3 DNA sequence: TGTGCCAGCGGGCTAGCGGGAGTTACGGAGACCCAGTACTTC. It codes for CASGLAGVTETQYF.

This clonotype was picked up many times. CDR3 sequence reads: CASLYWDNEQFF. CDR3 nucleotides: TGTGCCAGCCTCTACTGGGACAATGAGCAGTTCTTC. This chain connects TRBV2 to TRBJ2-1, with D uncertain. With 8 bases removed from V and 5 bases from J, the gap between germline ends came to 10 bases. CDR1 SNHLY and CDR2 FYNNEI come from the germline V gene. CDR3 length: 12 residues.

The gene calls are TRBV9 and TRBJ2-7, with a possible D match to TRBD2 (7 bases). Germline V CDR1 and CDR2: SGDLS, YYNGEE. The CDR3 spans 15 residues. Trimming cost V 2 bases and J 3 bases, with 15 bases left between them. The CDR3 is CASSVDQGRVYEQYF. CDR3 coding DNA: TGTGCCAGCAGCGTGGATCAGGGGAGGGTCTACGAGCAGTACTTC. Complete variable domain (other parts from reference TRBV9 and TRBJ2-7): DSGVTQTPKHLITATGQRVTLRCSPRSGDLSVYWYQQSLDQGLQFLIQYYNGEERAKGNILERFSAQQFPDLHSELNLSSLELGDSALYFCASSVDQGRVYEQYFGPGTRLTVT.

The J gene is TRBJ2-7, the V gene TRBV30, with TRBD1 matching over 8 bases. V shed 7 bases, J shed 3 bases, and the junction held 8 bases outside the gene matches. Germline loops: CDR1 GTSNPN, CDR2 SVGIG (reference sequence). This CDR3 is built from 13 residues. The CDR3 region has the DNA TGTGCCTCCGGAGAGGACAGGGTCTACGAGCAGTACTTC. This codes for CASGEDRVYEQYF.

This clonotype was seen more than once but under ten times. The chain carries TRBV20-1 and TRBJ2-7; 15 nucleotides align to TRBD2. This CDR3 spans 16 amino acids. Looked up from germline, CDR1 is DFQATT and CDR2 is SNEGSKA (reference sequence). With 3 bases clipped from V and 1 base from J, the junction kept 4 bases outside the gene matches. CDR3 coding DNA: TGCAGTGCTAGCATAGGACTAGCGGGAGGGTCCTACGAGCAGTACTTC. Amino acid sequence: CSASIGLAGGSYEQYF.

CDR3: CSAESWQGTKAFF. The CDR3 nucleotides read TGCAGTGCAGAGAGTTGGCAGGGTACTAAGGCTTTCTTT. The chain couples TRBV20-1 to TRBJ1-1, with D possibly being TRBD1 (5 bases). V was shortened by 6 bases and J by 11 bases, with 22 bases between the two germline ends. The CDR3 contains 13 residues. The germline V gene has CDR1 DFQATT and CDR2 SNEGSKA (reference sequence).

This clonotype has ten or more counts. The CDR3 loop reads CASTINTDTQYF. In DNA form, the CDR3 reads TGTGCCAGCACCATAAACACAGATACGCAGTATTTT. This chain connects TRBV12-3 or TRBV12-4 to TRBJ2-3; D gene unclear. The CDR3 is made up of 12 amino acids. The V end was cut by 7 bases, the J end by 2 bases, with 7 bases between.

This clonotype has a count of ten or more. The CDR3 DNA is TGTGCCAGCACCCCAAGCTACAATGAGCAGTTCTTC. It specifies CASTPSYNEQFF. The rearrangement joins TRBV12-3 or TRBV12-4 to TRBJ2-1; D gene ambiguous. Trimming removed 7 bases from V and 3 bases from J, with 7 bases in between. CDR3 length: 12 amino acids.

CDR3 nucleotide sequence: TGCGCCAGCAGTCTCGGACAGGGGGGTCCTTTCATGACTGAAGCTTTCTTT. Translated: CASSLGQGGPFMTEAFF. The chain employs TRBV5-1 and TRBJ1-1, with 10 bases identical to TRBD1. After removal of 5 bases from V and 5 bases from J, the junction contained 15 bases not matched to a gene. CDR1 is SGHRS and CDR2 is YFSETQ in the germline V gene. The length of the CDR3 is 17 residues.